A selection of T cell receptor beta chains follows, all from one sample in a study of cytomegalovirus exposure and HLA in healthy donors. Measured with immunoSEQ multiplex PCR; TCRdb has only the in-frame clones, and not every one. The table has around 180,000 clones, roughly 80% seen once; the top ten hold around 7.3%. The sequenced sample consisted of PBMCs. The receptor source for this set is a man aged 25 to 40 in good health and CMV-seropositive. Each CDR3 is given with its conserved first and last residue. The D gene is left open where the match is weak. The size field is filled for only some rows; it gives once, few, many or a size class.

V	D	size	J	CDR3	DNA
TRBV6-9	-	-	TRBJ2-1	CASSYAPRNLEFF	TGTGCCAGCAGTTACGCACCCCGGAACCTAGAGTTCTTC
TRBV7-9	TRBD1	once	TRBJ1-3	CSSSSRQGNGNTIYF	TGTTCCAGCAGCTCGCGACAGGGGAATGGAAACACCATATATTTT
TRBV5-1	-	few	TRBJ2-3	CASTPGVRADTQYF	TGCGCCAGCACCCCGGGGGTTCGGGCAGATACGCAGTATTTT
TRBV11-2	-	-	TRBJ1-2	CASSLGAGAGYTF	TGTGCCAGCAGCTTAGGGGCAGGCGCTGGCTACACCTTC
TRBV28	TRBD1	-	TRBJ1-1	CASRVETGGREAFF	TGTGCCAGCAGAGTTGAGACAGGGGGCCGTGAAGCTTTCTTT
TRBV15	-	-	TRBJ1-4	CATSRGNTGSTNEKLFF	TGTGCCACCAGCAGAGGGAATACAGGGTCGACTAATGAAAAACTGTTTTTT
TRBV7-9	-	-	TRBJ1-1	CASSRRGLLDPRGTEAFF	TGTGCCAGCAGCCGCAGAGGATTACTCGATCCCCGGGGAACTGAAGCTTTCTTT
TRBV27	TRBD1	-	TRBJ1-2	CASSLIWGTGDGYTF	TGTGCCAGCAGTTTAATCTGGGGGACAGGGGATGGCTACACCTTC
TRBV7-2	-	-	TRBJ2-3	CASSFVPPPDTQYF	TGTGCCAGCAGCTTCGTTCCTCCCCCCGATACGCAGTATTTT
TRBV5-1	-	few	TRBJ2-3	CASSLEPPDTQYF	TGCGCCAGCAGCTTAGAGCCACCGGATACGCAGTATTTT
TRBV14	-	-	TRBJ2-1	CASSQVGGVDEQFF	TGTGCCAGCAGCCAAGTAGGAGGAGTGGATGAGCAGTTCTTC
TRBV12-2	-	-	TRBJ1-2	CASRLALFDGRMGGYTF	TGTGCAAGTCGCTTAGCGCTCTTCGACGGGAGGATGGGGGGCTACACCTTC